This T cell receptor beta chain derives from a study of CD8+CD57+ T cells in acquired aplastic anemia. Study information: The average for DNA from sorted CD4+ and CD8+ cells was around 3.5 ug. General study results and limits: CD8+ Simpson's diversity did not differ significantly between patients and controls. Sharing between patients and controls was observed for roughly 30 CD8+ CDR3 sequences.

This clonotype was picked up many times. Its specificity is not known. The CDR3 runs to 14 residues. Germline CDR1 LNHNV, CDR2 YYDKDF (reference sequence). The ends were cut back, 1 base at V and 4 bases at J, with 9 bases in the middle. Researchers used genomic DNA as the template to profile TCR beta VDJ and CDR3. TCRdb analysed the reads with MiXCR anew, one entry per CDR3 protein. The sample yields about 150,000 distinct CDR3 sequences, around half seen once. Only patients with CD8+CD57+ cell expansion on flow cytometry were chosen for sequencing. The sequence was collected from a human donor with aplastic anemia. The specimen was sorted CD4+, CD8+, or CD8+CD57+ T cells (not recorded which) from PBMCs. The chain uses TRBV15 and TRBJ2-3, with a weak D call TRBD2 (5 bases). DNA of the CDR3: TGTGCCACCAGCAGAGCGGGAACCGCAGATACGCAGTATTTT. It codes for CATSRAGTADTQYF.